What follows describes a single T cell receptor beta chain. What it binds is unknown. The CDR3 has 17 residues. Trimming shortened V by 5 bases and J by 5 bases, and 22 bases separated the two germline ends. Germline CDR1 LNHNV, CDR2 YYDKDF (reference sequence). This sample stems from a study of blood T cells in healthy people across ages. PCR was performed a second time for about 7 to 11 cycles using a sample-barcoded 5' primer and a J-beta primer mix. Each CDR3 protein gets one entry after TCRdb re-called the 5' RACE reads with MiXCR. In the table there are 1.8 million or so distinct CDR3 sequences, about 39% of which are singletons. Study results and caveats: In long-lived donors, naive CD4+ cell counts and diversity exceeded those of aged donors. Donor CMV infection status was unknown, possibly confounding age-related changes in expanded clonotypes.

The clonotype originates from a human donor in good health. V and J are TRBV15 and TRBJ2-1; D perhaps matches TRBD2 (5 bases). Specimen: blood. CDR3 bases: TGTGCCACCAGCGGCCAGAGGGCCTTAATTTGGGACAATGAGCAGTTCTTC. Its translation: CATSGQRALIWDNEQFF.